Listed below are T cell receptor beta chains from one sample, sequenced in a study of T cells in Graves' hyperthyroidism and ophthalmopathy. TCRdb ran MiXCR on the multiplex PCR reads and lists one entry per CDR3 protein. Among roughly 510,000 distinct CDR3 sequences listed, approximately 48% were seen once. The sample consisted of peripheral blood or thyroid tissue (not recorded which). The receptors here all came from an adult woman with Graves' disease, either hyperthyroidism or ophthalmopathy (not recorded which). CDR3s include the opening cysteine and the closing phenylalanine or tryptophan. Each record gives: CDR3 protein, CDR3 DNA, clone size, V gene, D gene, J gene. A D gene is named only where the DNA matches it firmly. Some rows have no size entry. The others give once, few or many, or a class for an expanded clone.

CASSSSRTQYF TGTGCTAGCAGCTCAAGCAGGACCCAGTACTTC many TRBV7-7 NA TRBJ2-5
CASSPGGGTRSDF TGTGCCAGCAGCCCCGGGGGCGGGACAAGGTCGGACTTC NA TRBV7-2 NA TRBJ2-7
CASRSSLGTGELFF TGTGCCAGCCGGTCGTCCTTAGGGACCGGGGAGCTGTTTTTT NA TRBV12-3/TRBV12-4 NA TRBJ2-2
CASSIRRTGGYEQYF TGTGCCAGCAGCATCAGACGGACAGGGGGCTACGAGCAGTACTTC NA TRBV25-1 TRBD1 TRBJ2-7
CASSKDRSVGELFF TGTGCCAGCAGCAAAGACCGGTCGGTCGGGGAGCTGTTTTTT many TRBV2 NA TRBJ2-2
CSVRTGVNSPLHF TGCAGCGTAAGGACAGGGGTGAATTCACCCCTCCACTTT few TRBV29-1 TRBD1 TRBJ1-6
CASQLQGYPNYEQYF TGTGCCAGTCAACTACAGGGCTATCCTAACTACGAGCAGTACTTC few TRBV13 NA TRBJ2-7
CASRVSSEQFF TGTGCCAGCAGGGTCAGCAGTGAGCAGTTCTTC NA TRBV2 NA TRBJ2-1
CANSLGISYEQYF TGTGCCAATAGCCTGGGAATCTCCTACGAGCAGTACTTC NA TRBV19 NA TRBJ2-7
CAISGGFRGTGELFF TGTGCCATCAGTGGAGGGTTTCGAGGCACCGGGGAGCTGTTTTTT few TRBV10-3 NA TRBJ2-2
CSARDLRGGAYEQYF TGCAGTGCTAGAGATCTTCGGGGGGGAGCCTACGAGCAGTACTTC NA TRBV20-1 TRBD2 TRBJ2-7
CAISLTHGQDGDEQYF TGTGCCATCAGTCTGACTCATGGGCAGGATGGTGACGAGCAGTACTTC NA TRBV10-3 NA TRBJ2-7
CSASSRADYGYTF TGCAGTGCTAGTAGCAGGGCAGACTATGGCTACACCTTC NA TRBV20-1 NA TRBJ1-2
CASSRPGQMNTEAFF TGTGCCAGCAGCCGTCCGGGACAGATGAACACTGAAGCTTTCTTT many TRBV3-1 TRBD1 TRBJ1-1
CASSPPWGELFF TGTGCCAGCAGTCCGCCGTGGGGGGAGCTGTTTTTT NA TRBV6-2/TRBV6-3 NA TRBJ2-2
CATGRTSGESYEQYF TGTGCCACCGGGAGGACTAGCGGAGAGTCCTACGAGCAGTACTTC once TRBV10-3 TRBD2 TRBJ2-7
CASSYRGHHYGYTF TGTGCCAGCAGTTACAGGGGACATCACTATGGCTACACCTTC NA TRBV2 TRBD1 TRBJ1-2
CASRPGTARGEQYF TGTGCCAGCAGACCTGGGACGGCACGGGGCGAGCAGTACTTC many TRBV6-5 NA TRBJ2-7
CASSEGPRSSYEQYF TGTGCCAGCAGTGAGGGCCCCAGGAGCTCCTACGAGCAGTACTTC NA TRBV7-2 NA TRBJ2-7
CASSSTGQNTGELFF TGTGCCAGCAGCTCAACTGGACAGAACACCGGGGAGCTGTTTTTT few TRBV9 NA TRBJ2-2
CASADRASTEAFF TGTGCCAGCGCCGACAGGGCATCCACTGAAGCTTTCTTT many TRBV25-1 TRBD1 TRBJ1-1
CASNTGEGDNQPQHF TGTGCCAGCAACACAGGGGAAGGTGACAATCAGCCCCAGCATTTT few TRBV2 TRBD1 TRBJ1-5
CSASTGSGNTIYF TGCAGCGCCTCGACAGGGTCTGGAAACACCATATATTTT few TRBV29-1 TRBD1 TRBJ1-3
CSVEAGVRETQYF TGCAGCGTAGAGGCGGGAGTCAGAGAGACCCAGTACTTC NA TRBV29-1 TRBD2 TRBJ2-5
CASSSEGGLPQHF TGCGCCAGCAGCTCGGAAGGGGGGTTGCCGCAGCATTTT many TRBV5-1 NA TRBJ1-5
CASGDQTRGRAGELFF TGTGCCAGCGGCGACCAGACACGGGGCAGGGCCGGGGAGCTGTTTTTT many TRBV2 NA TRBJ2-2
CASSQGSTSYNEQFF TGCGCCAGCAGCCAAGGTTCGACTAGCTACAATGAGCAGTTCTTC NA TRBV4-1 NA TRBJ2-1
CSSFPTEAFF TGCAGCAGTTTTCCAACTGAAGCTTTCTTT NA TRBV29-1 NA TRBJ1-1
CATSDTRPPYEQYF TGTGCCACCAGTGACACACGTCCTCCCTACGAGCAGTACTTC NA TRBV24-1 NA TRBJ2-7
CSAQETGPRNEQFF TGCAGTGCCCAGGAGACAGGGCCTCGGAATGAGCAGTTCTTC NA TRBV20-1 TRBD1 TRBJ2-1
CALKAGELFF TGTGCCTTAAAGGCCGGGGAGCTGTTTTTT few TRBV30 NA TRBJ2-2
CASSAEGDYGYTF TGCGCCAGCAGTGCGGAGGGCGACTATGGCTACACCTTC many TRBV10-2 NA TRBJ1-2
CASTGGNTGELSF TGTGCCAGCACCGGGGGGAACACCGGGGAACTGTCTTTT NA TRBV2 TRBD2 TRBJ2-2
CASSLMWTSGETQYF TGCGCCAGCAGCCTCATGTGGACTAGCGGAGAGACCCAGTACTTC many TRBV5-1 TRBD2 TRBJ2-5
CASSFGTGTYEQYF TGTGCCAGCAGCTTCGGGACAGGCACCTACGAGCAGTACTTC NA TRBV7-6 TRBD1 TRBJ2-7
CASRLSGTGLSGELFF TGTGCCAGCAGACTTAGTGGGACAGGGCTATCCGGGGAGCTGTTTTTT many TRBV11-2 TRBD1 TRBJ2-2
CASSRGGGMETQYF TGTGCCAGCAGCCGGGGGGGGGGCATGGAGACCCAGTACTTC NA TRBV7-8 TRBD2 TRBJ2-5
CASSLRQGLVEAFF TGCGCCAGCAGCCTCCGCCAGGGTTTGGTGGAAGCTTTCTTT NA TRBV5-1 NA TRBJ1-1
CASSPGQSETQYF TGTGCCAGCTCACCGGGTCAATCGGAGACCCAGTACTTC few TRBV18 NA TRBJ2-5
CASSLQGLRGTEAFF TGTGCCAGCAGTCTCCAGGGGTTGAGGGGCACTGAAGCTTTCTTT once TRBV7-9 NA TRBJ1-1
CASRDRGGLQTQYF TGTGCCAGCCGAGACAGGGGAGGGCTACAGACCCAGTACTTC many TRBV2 NA TRBJ2-5
CSVTQRLYGYTF TGCAGCGTTACCCAGCGACTCTATGGCTACACCTTC few TRBV29-1 NA TRBJ1-2
CSARDWGGQGRGEQYF TGCAGTGCTAGAGATTGGGGAGGGCAGGGAAGAGGCGAGCAGTACTTC NA TRBV20-1 TRBD2 TRBJ2-7
CASRPLQNYGYTF TGTGCCAGCAGACCGCTACAGAACTATGGCTACACCTTC NA TRBV27 NA TRBJ1-2
CAISYRTENSPLHF TGTGCCATCAGCTACAGGACGGAGAATTCACCCCTCCACTTT few TRBV10-3 NA TRBJ1-6
CASSLLGSETQYF TGTGCCAGCAGTTTATTAGGTTCAGAGACCCAGTACTTC NA TRBV12-3/TRBV12-4 NA TRBJ2-5
CASRLDRAVNQPQHF TGTGCCAGCAGATTAGACAGGGCCGTCAATCAGCCCCAGCATTTT NA TRBV7-2 TRBD1 TRBJ1-5
CASSFGVTGELFF TGTGCCAGCAGCTTTGGGGTCACCGGGGAGCTGTTTTTT NA TRBV7-8 NA TRBJ2-2
CASSLVGLTEAFF TGTGCCAGCAGCTTAGTTGGACTCACTGAAGCTTTCTTT NA TRBV7-2 NA TRBJ1-1
CASSLARQDEAFF TGTGCCAGCAGTTTAGCCCGACAGGACGAAGCTTTCTTT many TRBV7-9 NA TRBJ1-1
CASSPTGQGAIYGYTF TGTGCCAGTAGTCCCACAGGACAGGGGGCGATCTATGGCTACACCTTC many TRBV19 TRBD1 TRBJ1-2
CASSREMATEAFF TGCGCCAGCAGCCGAGAAATGGCCACTGAAGCTTTCTTT NA TRBV7-2 NA TRBJ1-1
CSGGQGAFETQYF TGCAGCGGCGGACAGGGGGCATTCGAGACCCAGTACTTC NA TRBV29-1 TRBD1 TRBJ2-5